Listed below are T cell receptor beta chains from one sample, sequenced in a study of technical replicates of blood from a handful of donors. Some clones are missing from TCRdb's copy, which holds only in-frame ones; the method was immunoSEQ multiplex PCR. The sample carries tens of thousands of clones, about nine tenths recorded once. Sequenced material: PBMCs. The receptors were sampled from a human donor in good health. Some clones in this sample may be carry-over from other donors' samples. Both conserved end residues are part of each CDR3. Each record gives: D gene, J gene, V gene, clone size, CDR3 DNA, CDR3 protein. A D gene is named only where the DNA matches it firmly. The size entry is marked missing in some rows and otherwise reads once, few, many or a size class.

d_gene: NA; j_gene: TRBJ1-3; v_gene: TRBV7-2; abundance: once; CDR3nt: TGTGCCAGCAGCTTAGACTCCTCCCGGGGAAACACCATATATTTT; CDR3aa: CASSLDSSRGNTIYF
d_gene: NA; j_gene: TRBJ2-3; v_gene: TRBV7-9; abundance: once; CDR3nt: TGTGCCAGCAGCTTAGATCTAGATACGCAGTATTTT; CDR3aa: CASSLDLDTQYF
d_gene: TRBD2; j_gene: TRBJ2-3; v_gene: TRBV19; abundance: NA; CDR3nt: TGTGCCAGTAGTAGGCCGAGGACTAGCGGGGGGCTTAGCACAGATACGCAGTATTTT; CDR3aa: CASSRPRTSGGLSTDTQYF
d_gene: NA; j_gene: TRBJ2-7; v_gene: TRBV15; abundance: NA; CDR3nt: TGTGCCACCAGCAGAAACCCGGGACTTCGCTCCTACGAGCAGTACTTC; CDR3aa: CATSRNPGLRSYEQYF
d_gene: NA; j_gene: TRBJ2-5; v_gene: TRBV4-2; abundance: NA; CDR3nt: TGTGCCAGCAGCCAAGTGGAGCGAGTGGAGACCCAGTACTTC; CDR3aa: CASSQVERVETQYF
d_gene: NA; j_gene: TRBJ2-5; v_gene: TRBV10-3; abundance: NA; CDR3nt: TGTGCCATCGGGGCGCAAGAGACCCAGTACTTC; CDR3aa: CAIGAQETQYF
d_gene: TRBD1; j_gene: TRBJ1-2; v_gene: TRBV2; abundance: once; CDR3nt: TGTGCCAGCAGTGAGGTTCGCAGGGGGGATGGCTACACCTTC; CDR3aa: CASSEVRRGDGYTF
d_gene: TRBD1; j_gene: TRBJ2-7; v_gene: TRBV5-1; abundance: NA; CDR3nt: TGCGCCAGCAGCTTCGGGGACAGGGTATTACCCTACGAGCAGTACTTC; CDR3aa: CASSFGDRVLPYEQYF
d_gene: NA; j_gene: TRBJ1-1; v_gene: TRBV4-1; abundance: few; CDR3nt: TGCGCCAGCAGCCAAGATGGGCAGGGGAACACTGAAGCTTTCTTT; CDR3aa: CASSQDGQGNTEAFF
d_gene: TRBD2; j_gene: TRBJ2-3; v_gene: TRBV9; abundance: once; CDR3nt: TGTGCCAGCAGCACCACCGGGAGGGGGTATTCCACAGATACGCAGTATTTT; CDR3aa: CASSTTGRGYSTDTQYF
d_gene: NA; j_gene: TRBJ1-2; v_gene: TRBV5-1; abundance: NA; CDR3nt: TGCGCCAGCAGCGTGACCTCGGCGGGCTATGGCTACACCTTC; CDR3aa: CASSVTSAGYGYTF
d_gene: NA; j_gene: TRBJ2-7; v_gene: TRBV9; abundance: NA; CDR3nt: TGTGCCAGCAGCGCTAGCGCGGGGAGCTACGAGCAGTACTTC; CDR3aa: CASSASAGSYEQYF
d_gene: TRBD2; j_gene: TRBJ2-1; v_gene: TRBV6-5; abundance: NA; CDR3nt: TGTGCCAGCAGTCTCCGACTAGCGGGAGAAAATGAGCAGTTCTTC; CDR3aa: CASSLRLAGENEQFF
d_gene: NA; j_gene: TRBJ2-1; v_gene: TRBV12-5; abundance: NA; CDR3nt: TGTGCTAGTGCCCTTTCCAATGAGCAGTTCTTC; CDR3aa: CASALSNEQFF
d_gene: NA; j_gene: TRBJ2-2; v_gene: TRBV14; abundance: NA; CDR3nt: TGTGCCAGCAGCCAATTTTCGGCGAACACCGGGGAGCTGTTTTTT; CDR3aa: CASSQFSANTGELFF
d_gene: TRBD1; j_gene: TRBJ1-2; v_gene: TRBV5-1; abundance: NA; CDR3nt: TGCGCCAGCAGCGGAGGACAGGGCTCGGGCTACACCTTC; CDR3aa: CASSGGQGSGYTF
d_gene: NA; j_gene: TRBJ2-6; v_gene: TRBV25-1; abundance: few; CDR3nt: TGTGCCAGCAGTGACAGCTCTGGGGCCAACGTCCTGACTTTC; CDR3aa: CASSDSSGANVLTF
d_gene: NA; j_gene: TRBJ2-2; v_gene: TRBV9; abundance: NA; CDR3nt: TGTGCCAGCAGCGCGCATCTAAGTACCGGGGAGCTGTTTTTT; CDR3aa: CASSAHLSTGELFF
d_gene: NA; j_gene: TRBJ2-2; v_gene: TRBV4-2; abundance: once; CDR3nt: TGTGCCAGCAGCCAAGGGTTGGGCAACACCGGGGAGCTGTTTTTT; CDR3aa: CASSQGLGNTGELFF
d_gene: NA; j_gene: TRBJ1-1; v_gene: TRBV7-2; abundance: NA; CDR3nt: TGTGCCAGCAGCTCGCCGGGGGGGGTCGTGAACACTGAAGCTTTCTTT; CDR3aa: CASSSPGGVVNTEAFF
d_gene: TRBD2; j_gene: TRBJ2-1; v_gene: TRBV7-3; abundance: NA; CDR3nt: TGTGCCAGCAGCTCCGAACCAGGACTAGCCTACAATGAGCAGTTCTTC; CDR3aa: CASSSEPGLAYNEQFF
d_gene: NA; j_gene: TRBJ1-5; v_gene: TRBV5-1; abundance: NA; CDR3nt: TGCGCCAGCAGCTTGAGTGACTCCCCCGGACAGCCCCAGCATTTT; CDR3aa: CASSLSDSPGQPQHF
d_gene: NA; j_gene: TRBJ2-5; v_gene: TRBV11-1; abundance: NA; CDR3nt: TGTGCCAGCAGCTTCACGGAGGAGGGCTACTGGGAGACCCAGTACTTC; CDR3aa: CASSFTEEGYWETQYF